The next 3 T cell receptor beta chains were all read from a single sample in a study of T and B cells in COVID-19 patients. TRB was amplified from about 260-540 ng of blood genomic DNA. Multiplex PCR with BIOMED2 TRB-A/B primer pools amplified TRB rearrangements. TCRdb re-derived calls from the multiplex PCR reads in MiXCR, one entry per CDR3 protein. The repertoire has about 1,300 distinct CDR3 sequences, around 29% of them found once; the top ten carry more than 65%. The sequenced sample was blood. The receptors stem from a human donor with active COVID-19.

Relative to its sample, this clonotype is medium-sized. The rearrangement joins TRBV11-1 to TRBJ1-6; tentatively, D is TRBD1 (5 bases). The germline V and J ends were trimmed by 3 bases and 5 bases, with 8 bases remaining between them. Germline V gene lookup returns CDR1 SGHAT and CDR2 FQDESV (reference sequence). The CDR3 length is 14 residues. CDR3 coding DNA: TGTGCCAGCAGCTTCCGGGGCAATAATTCACCCCTCCACTTT. The encoded protein is CASSFRGNNSPLHF. Using reference TRBV11-1 and TRBJ1-6 for the parts outside the CDR3, the full variable domain is EAEVAQSPRYKITEKSQAVAFWCDPISGHATLYWYRQILGQGPELLVQFQDESVVDDSQLPKDRFSAERLKGVDSTLKIQPAELGDSAMYLCASSFRGNNSPLHFGNGTRLTVT.

This clonotype was picked up a small number of times. This sequence joins TRBV5-4 and TRBJ2-2; D is possibly TRBD2 (6 bases). The germline gives CDR1 SGHNT, CDR2 YYREEE (reference sequence). V was trimmed by 4 bases and J by 0 bases, leaving 7 bases between them. This CDR3 is built from 14 residues. CDR3 protein: CASSLATNTGELFF. The CDR3 DNA follows: TGTGCCAGCAGCCTAGCGACGAACACCGGGGAGCTGTTTTTT. Filled out from reference TRBV5-4 and TRBJ2-2, the complete variable domain reads ETGVTQSPTHLIKTRGQQVTLRCSSQSGHNTVSWYQQALGQGPQFIFQYYREEENGRGNFPPRFSGLQFPNYSSELNVNALELDDSALYLCASSLATNTGELFFGEGSRLTVL.

This clonotype has just a few counts. CDR3 residues: CSARSYQGDSEETQYF. DNA for the CDR3: TGCAGTGCTAGATCCTATCAGGGCGACTCTGAAGAGACCCAGTACTTC. This chain joins TRBV20-1 and TRBJ2-5, with D tentatively TRBD1 (5 bases). V was clipped by 2 bases and J by 3 bases, with 19 bases between them. Germline CDR1 DFQATT, CDR2 SNEGSKA (reference sequence). The CDR3 loop spans 16 amino acids.